This is a list of T cell receptor beta chains from one sample in a study of cytotoxic CD8 clonotypes in ibrutinib-treated CLL. Some clones are missing from TCRdb's copy, which holds only in-frame ones; the method was immunoSEQ multiplex PCR. The top ten hold around 6.3% of the sample, which has 300,000 to 400,000 clones, roughly 70% seen once. The sample consisted of PBMCs, taken after 36 months of ibrutinib treatment. Receptors were obtained from a human donor with chronic lymphocytic leukemia. Both conserved end residues are part of each CDR3. D genes are given only for firm matches. Where a row states a size, it is once, few, many or the class of an expanded clone; other rows omit it.

CDR3 length	D gene	J gene	clone size	V gene	CDR3 DNA	CDR3 protein
15	-	TRBJ1-1	-	TRBV27	TGTGCCAGCAGTTTAAGTATGAGGTTGAACACTGAAGCTTTCTTT	CASSLSMRLNTEAFF
15	TRBD2	TRBJ2-7	-	TRBV9	TGTGCCAGCAGCGTAGATGGTAGCGGGAGCGGAGAGCAGTACTTC	CASSVDGSGSGEQYF
16	TRBD1	TRBJ1-2	few	TRBV4-1	TGCGCCAGCAGCCAAACAGGGGCAGGGGTCAACTATGGCTACACCTTC	CASSQTGAGVNYGYTF
13	-	TRBJ2-5	-	TRBV28	TGTGCCAGCAGTAGGACAGATAAAGAGACCCAGTACTTC	CASSRTDKETQYF
15	TRBD1	TRBJ2-3	once	TRBV19	TGTGCCAGTAGTATGGGGGACAGGGGGCCCGATACGCAGTATTTT	CASSMGDRGPDTQYF
14	-	TRBJ1-1	once	TRBV10-3	TGTGCCATCAGGCCCCACGGCATGAACACTGAAGCTTTCTTT	CAIRPHGMNTEAFF
14	TRBD2	TRBJ2-5	-	TRBV5-4	TGTGCCAGCAGCGATAGCGGGAGATTGAAGACCCAGTACTTC	CASSDSGRLKTQYF
14	-	TRBJ2-4	-	TRBV6-5	TGTGCCAGCAGGGGCCACCTAGCCAAAAACATTCAGTACTTC	CASRGHLAKNIQYF
13	TRBD1	TRBJ1-2	-	TRBV5-1	TGCGCCAGCAGCTACGGACAGGGCTATGGCTACACCTTC	CASSYGQGYGYTF
16	-	TRBJ2-7	once	TRBV4-1	TGCGCCAGCAGCCAAGCTGTAGGGGGGATCCCCTACGAGCAGTACTTC	CASSQAVGGIPYEQYF
15	-	TRBJ2-1	-	TRBV28	TGTGCCAGCAGTTTCGCAGGGAAAAGTTTAAATGAGCAGTTCTTC	CASSFAGKSLNEQFF
14	-	TRBJ2-5	-	TRBV2	TGTGCCAGCAGTGTTGTGGGTGGCCAAGAGACCCAGTACTTC	CASSVVGGQETQYF
16	-	TRBJ2-1	-	TRBV7-3	TGTGCCAGCAGCTTGGGGCGTGGGAGAGGTTACAATGAGCAGTTCTTC	CASSLGRGRGYNEQFF
14	TRBD1	TRBJ1-2	-	TRBV5-1	TGCGCCAGCAGGCGACAGGGTGCCCCCTATGGCTACACCTTC	CASRRQGAPYGYTF
14	-	TRBJ2-5	-	TRBV9	TGTGCCAGCAGCGTAGAGGGCAGCCAAGAGACCCAGTACTTC	CASSVEGSQETQYF
15	TRBD1	TRBJ2-7	-	TRBV6-5	TGTGCCAGCAGGGACAGGACAGGGATTAGCTACGAGCAGTACTTC	CASRDRTGISYEQYF
13	TRBD2	TRBJ2-1	-	TRBV5-1	TGCGCCAGCAGCTTGGACTGGGTGGCGGGGGAGTTCTTC	CASSLDWVAGEFF
15	-	TRBJ2-2	-	TRBV6-1	TGTGCCAGCAGTGTCCAGGATTTAGGCACCGGGGAGCTGTTTTTT	CASSVQDLGTGELFF
14	-	TRBJ1-2	-	TRBV5-6	TGTGCCAGCAGCTTGGGCGCACAGGGCCTTCGCTACACCTTC	CASSLGAQGLRYTF
18	TRBD1	TRBJ2-6	-	TRBV7-3	TGTGCCAGCAGCCAATCGGGACAGGGGGTCTCTGGGGCCAACGTCCTGACTTTC	CASSQSGQGVSGANVLTF
15	-	TRBJ2-1	few	TRBV5-6	TGTGCCAGCAGCTTTGCTGTTAGTTCGTTCAATGAGCAGTTCTTC	CASSFAVSSFNEQFF
14	-	TRBJ1-2	-	TRBV9	TGTGCCAGCAGCCCGCTGGGGGGGGGTGGCGGCTACACCTTC	CASSPLGGGGGYTF
17	TRBD1	TRBJ2-5	few	TRBV4-3	TGCGCCAGCAGCCAAGATGGGACAGGGGTGGGTTCCGGGACCCAGTACTTC	CASSQDGTGVGSGTQYF
16	TRBD1	TRBJ2-3	-	TRBV5-1	TGCGCCAGCAGCTTAGGTCGAGGGGGCCAGCCAGATACGCAGTATTTT	CASSLGRGGQPDTQYF
14	-	TRBJ2-7	-	TRBV6-5	TGTGCCAGCAGTTACGACGGACGAGCTGTGTGGCAGTACTTC	CASSYDGRAVWQYF
16	-	TRBJ2-7	-	TRBV5-1	TGCGCCAGCAGCTTGGGTGGCGGGACGCGCTCCTACGAGCAGTACTTC	CASSLGGGTRSYEQYF
13	-	TRBJ1-4	-	TRBV19	TGTGCCAGTAGCCCGAGTGAGGTCGAAAAACTGTTTTTT	CASSPSEVEKLFF
13	TRBD1	TRBJ2-7	-	TRBV5-6	TGTGCCAGCAGCCGGACAGGGGCCTACGAGCAGTACTTC	CASSRTGAYEQYF
13	-	TRBJ1-1	-	TRBV19	TGTGCCAGTAGTATTAGGGTGAACACTGAAGCTTTCTTT	CASSIRVNTEAFF
15	-	TRBJ2-1	-	TRBV7-6	TGTGCCAGCAGCCGCGCCGGCAGGACGGGCAATGAGCAGTTCTTC	CASSRAGRTGNEQFF
16	TRBD2	TRBJ2-7	-	TRBV10-3	TGTGCCATCAGTGCTAGCGGGGGGGCCGGCCACTACGAGCAGTACTTC	CAISASGGAGHYEQYF
14	-	TRBJ2-5	-	TRBV7-9	TGTGCCAGCAGCTTAGCCGCCCTACAAGAGACCCAGTACTTC	CASSLAALQETQYF
15	TRBD2	TRBJ2-5	-	TRBV9	TGTGCCAGCAGCCGAGCAGCTAGCGGTGGTGAGACCCAGTACTTC	CASSRAASGGETQYF
12	-	TRBJ2-7	-	TRBV5-4	TGTGCCAGCAGCCTAAACGCAGGGGCCGCGGACTTC	CASSLNAGAADF
16	TRBD1	TRBJ2-7	-	TRBV18	TGTGCCAGCTCATTAACCGGGACAGGGTTTTTGTACGAGCAGTACTTC	CASSLTGTGFLYEQYF
15	TRBD2	TRBJ2-7	-	TRBV6-4	TGTGCCAGCAGTCTCCTAGCGGGAGACTCCTACGAGCAGTACTTC	CASSLLAGDSYEQYF
15	TRBD2	TRBJ2-7	-	TRBV6-6	TGTGCCAGCCGACGCCTTTCAGCGGGACTCTACGAGCAGTACTTC	CASRRLSAGLYEQYF